This record covers a single TCR beta chain. Its antigen target is currently unknown. No qualities accompany the bases; no much larger clone lies one base away. This sample is part of a study of CD8 T cells in ankylosing spondylitis (dated by TCRdb to 2015 to 2018). For the wider study: T cell receptor beta repertoires were profiled in healthy donors and ankylosing spondylitis patients so that disease-linked TCR variants could be found. The whole study cohort included over a hundred healthy donors and under 30 ankylosing spondylitis patients. Peripheral blood was sampled, and synovial fluid was also collected from ankylosing spondylitis patients.

Overall study outcomes, separate from this receptor: In peripheral blood, the disease-linked clones were found at relatively low frequencies and had a CD8+ phenotype. Blood from ankylosing spondylitis patients appeared to be characterized by a TCR beta motif composed of 7 to 9 highly homologous amino acid variants. Significant enrichment of the disease-linked clones was reported in matched synovial fluid samples from ankylosing spondylitis patients. Some of the motif variants had been reported before in the synovial fluid and blood of reactive arthritis patients, a finding that suggests common disease-initiation mechanisms.

For each ankylosing spondylitis patient, the synovial fluid sample was matched to a blood sample from that same patient. Sequencing relied on an Illumina HiSeq 2500. Quantitative 5'-RACE with molecular barcodes was used to prepare TCR beta libraries. Turning to the authors' computational methods: Disease-linked TCR variants were identified with a new computational method built on a probabilistic model of VDJ rearrangement. TCRdb reprocessed the public reads (quality trimming at Q25 with fastp, clone calling with MiXCR) and kept in-frame beta chains. Entries that share a CDR3 protein sequence are merged under the most common genes and DNA. TCRdb, not the authors, supplied the V and J calls. The sample table shows approximately 110,000 distinct CDR3 sequences, and approximately 25% are seen once. The ten largest clones represent 10% to 15% of the sample. The sequenced sample was synovial fluid, either unsorted or a sorted T cell fraction (not recorded which). The sequence was obtained from a male donor with ankylosing spondylitis.

This receptor carries the CDR3 CASTTDWSSYNEQFF. The base sequence is TGTGCCAGTACGACGGACTGGAGCTCCTACAATGAGCAGTTCTTC. In this chain, TRBV12-3 or TRBV12-4 is recombined with TRBJ2-1, and perhaps TRBD2 as D gene, on 5 matching bases. Spanning cysteine to phenylalanine, the CDR3 consists of 15 amino acids. CDR3 DNA only is kept here, 45 bases in frame from base 1. V is clipped by 9 bases and J by 0 bases, and the sequence between their germline boundaries is 15 bases long.